The source of this TCR beta chain is a study of PD-L1 blockade in urothelial cancer. Study context: Most patients, about 85% of the roughly 29, were males with bladder-origin cancer. Median blood clonality was around 0.086, with 80,000 to 100,000 unique TCRs. Analyses were performed on blood at 3 weeks after treatment start (the second dose) and at 6 weeks.

Sequencing was performed with immunoSEQ multiplex PCR; in TCRdb, only in-frame clones are kept and a portion is missing. The sample includes 20,000 to 25,000 clones, more than 70% seen only once; the top ten take 9.6%. Overall study results and limits: Lower pretreatment blood TCR clonality, under the median, predicted better survival, researchers reported.

In its sample, this clone was seen once. Its antigen is unidentified. The CDR3 has 15 amino acids. Trimming took off 0 bases at V and 4 bases at J, with 12 bases between the two ends. CDR1 is MGHRA, CDR2 YSYEKL, per germline. The receptor was isolated from a man in his 70s with urothelial cancer. The genes are TRBV4-1 and TRBJ2-5; D may be TRBD2 (5 bases). The specimen was PBMCs, collected around atezolizumab (anti-PD-L1) treatment. DNA for the CDR3: TGCGCCAGCAGCCAAGAGGGGAGAGGGTTAGAGACCCAGTACTTC. Translation gives CASSQEGRGLETQYF.